This T cell receptor (beta chain) was observed in a study of cytomegalovirus exposure and HLA in healthy donors. The V end lost 4 bases, the J end lost 0 bases, and 15 bases lay between the germline ends. The CDR3 sequence is 16 residues long. CDR1 and CDR2 (germline): MNHNY, SVGAGI (reference sequence). TCRdb's copy holds only in-frame clones and misses some; the assay was immunoSEQ multiplex PCR. Among 260,000 or so clones listed, approximately 88% were seen once. The J gene is TRBJ1-1, the V gene TRBV6-6; maybe TRBD1 (6 bases). Input material: PBMCs. The TCR comes from a woman younger than 35 in good health and CMV-seronegative. CDR3 bases: TGTGCCAGCAGTTCATCCGGGACAATCATGAACACTGAAGCTTTCTTT. Protein product: CASSSSGTIMNTEAFF.